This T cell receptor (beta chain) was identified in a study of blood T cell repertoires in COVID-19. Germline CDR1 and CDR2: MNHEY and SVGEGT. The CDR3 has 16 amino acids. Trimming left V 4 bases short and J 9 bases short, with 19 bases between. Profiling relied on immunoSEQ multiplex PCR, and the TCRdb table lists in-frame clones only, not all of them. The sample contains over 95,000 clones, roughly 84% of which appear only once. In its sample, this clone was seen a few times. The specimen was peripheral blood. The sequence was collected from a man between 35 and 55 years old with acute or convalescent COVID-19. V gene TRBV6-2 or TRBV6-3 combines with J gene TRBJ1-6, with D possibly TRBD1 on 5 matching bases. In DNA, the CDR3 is TGTGCCAGCAGTTCCCTGAGAACAGGATCCCCTTCACCCCTCCACTTT. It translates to CASSSLRTGSPSPLHF.